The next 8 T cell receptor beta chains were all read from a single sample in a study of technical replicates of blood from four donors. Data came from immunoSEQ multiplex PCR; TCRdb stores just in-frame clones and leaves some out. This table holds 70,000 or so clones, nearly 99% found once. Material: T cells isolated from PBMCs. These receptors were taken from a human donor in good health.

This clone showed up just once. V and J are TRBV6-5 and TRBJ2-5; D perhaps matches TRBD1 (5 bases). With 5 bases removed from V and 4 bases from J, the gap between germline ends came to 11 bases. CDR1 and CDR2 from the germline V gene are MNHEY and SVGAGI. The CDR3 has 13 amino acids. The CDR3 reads CASSRTRGETQYF. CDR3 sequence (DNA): TGTGCCAGCAGTAGGACACGTGGAGAGACCCAGTACTTC.

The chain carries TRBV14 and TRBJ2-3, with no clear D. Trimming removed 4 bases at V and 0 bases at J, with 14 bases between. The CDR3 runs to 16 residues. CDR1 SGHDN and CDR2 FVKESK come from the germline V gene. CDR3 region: CASSLAHYTSTDTQYF. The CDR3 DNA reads TGTGCCAGCAGCCTCGCACACTATACTAGCACAGATACGCAGTATTTT.

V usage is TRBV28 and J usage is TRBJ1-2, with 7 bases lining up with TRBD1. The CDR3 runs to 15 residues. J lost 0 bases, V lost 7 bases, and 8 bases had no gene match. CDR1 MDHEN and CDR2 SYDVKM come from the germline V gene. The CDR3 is CASTLRDSTNYGYTF. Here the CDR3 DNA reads TGTGCCAGCACCCTCCGGGACAGTACTAACTATGGCTACACCTTC.

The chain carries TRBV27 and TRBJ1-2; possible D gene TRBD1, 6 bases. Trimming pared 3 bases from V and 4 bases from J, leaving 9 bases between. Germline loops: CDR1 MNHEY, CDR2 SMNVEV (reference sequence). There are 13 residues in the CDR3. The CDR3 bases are TGTGCCAGCAGTTTGTCAGGGGCCTATGGCTACACCTTC. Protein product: CASSLSGAYGYTF.

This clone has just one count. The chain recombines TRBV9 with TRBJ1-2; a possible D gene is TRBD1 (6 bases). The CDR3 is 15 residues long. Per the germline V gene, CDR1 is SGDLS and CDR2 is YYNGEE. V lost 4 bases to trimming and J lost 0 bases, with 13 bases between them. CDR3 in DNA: TGTGCCAGCAGCCCTAGACAGGCGACTAACTATGGCTACACCTTC. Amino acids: CASSPRQATNYGYTF. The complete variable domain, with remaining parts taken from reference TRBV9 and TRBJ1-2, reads DSGVTQTPKHLITATGQRVTLRCSPRSGDLSVYWYQQSLDQGLQFLIQYYNGEERAKGNILERFSAQQFPDLHSELNLSSLELGDSALYFCASSPRQATNYGYTFGSGTRLTVV.

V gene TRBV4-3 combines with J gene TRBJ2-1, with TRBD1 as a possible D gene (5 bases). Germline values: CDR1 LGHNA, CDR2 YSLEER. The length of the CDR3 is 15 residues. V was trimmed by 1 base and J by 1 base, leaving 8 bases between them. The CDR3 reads CASSQGTYSYNEQFF. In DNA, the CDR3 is TGCGCCAGCAGCCAAGGGACATATTCCTACAATGAGCAGTTCTTC.

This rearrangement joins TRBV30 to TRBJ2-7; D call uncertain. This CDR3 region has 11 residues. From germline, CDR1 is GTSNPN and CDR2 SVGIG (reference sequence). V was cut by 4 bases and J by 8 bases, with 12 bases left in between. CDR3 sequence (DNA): TGTGCCTGGAAGGTCGCCAGGAAGCAGTACTTC. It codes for CAWKVARKQYF.

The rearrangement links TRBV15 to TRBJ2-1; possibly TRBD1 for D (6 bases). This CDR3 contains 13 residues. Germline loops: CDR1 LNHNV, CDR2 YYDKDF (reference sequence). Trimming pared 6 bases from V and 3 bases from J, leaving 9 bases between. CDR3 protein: CATRSGVYNEQFF. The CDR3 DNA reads TGTGCCACCAGGTCAGGGGTCTACAATGAGCAGTTCTTC.